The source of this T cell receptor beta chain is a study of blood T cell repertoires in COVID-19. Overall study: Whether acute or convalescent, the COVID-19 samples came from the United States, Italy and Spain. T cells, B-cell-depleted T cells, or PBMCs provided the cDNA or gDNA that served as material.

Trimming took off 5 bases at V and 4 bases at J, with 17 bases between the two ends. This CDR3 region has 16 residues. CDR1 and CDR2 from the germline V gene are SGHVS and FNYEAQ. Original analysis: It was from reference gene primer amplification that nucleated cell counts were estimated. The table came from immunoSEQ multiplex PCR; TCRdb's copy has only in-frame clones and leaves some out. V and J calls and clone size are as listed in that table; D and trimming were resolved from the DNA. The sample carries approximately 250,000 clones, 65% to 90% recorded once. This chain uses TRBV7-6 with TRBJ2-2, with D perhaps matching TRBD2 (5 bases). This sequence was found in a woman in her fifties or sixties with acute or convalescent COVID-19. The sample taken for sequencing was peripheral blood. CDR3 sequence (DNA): TGTGCCAGCAGCCCAGCCGGGATCTCCATCACCGGGGAGCTGTTTTTT. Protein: CASSPAGISITGELFF. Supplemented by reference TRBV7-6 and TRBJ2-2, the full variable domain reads GAGVSQSPRYKVTKRGQDVALRCDPISGHVSLYWYRQALGQGPEFLTYFNYEAQQDKSGLPNDRFSAERPEGSISTLTIQRTEQRDSAMYRCASSPAGISITGELFFGEGSRLTVL.